The entry below gives a single T cell receptor (beta chain) sequence along with its context. Its antigen is not known. Germline V gives CDR1 MGHRA, CDR2 YSYEKL. The CDR3 has 17 amino acids. J was trimmed by 1 base and V by 3 bases; bases with no gene match: 5. Scientists ran DNA taken from cultured CD4+ T cells through the Oncomine TCR Beta short-read assay for sequencing. Researchers extracted genomic DNA from CD4+ T cells that had been cultured. From the PCR reads, TCRdb called clonotypes with MiXCR, one entry per CDR3 protein. Among around 26,000 distinct CDR3 sequences, roughly 70% were seen once, and the ten largest hold roughly 17%. This sample was included in a study of vaccination and CD4 T cells after COVID-19. Study in general: The convalescents, six males and four females, included two who were Hispanic.

As for treatment: 10-day PBMC culture with coronavirus spike peptide pools or control peptides (ViraFEST assay). The chain couples TRBV4-1 to TRBJ2-3, with TRBD2 identical over 12 bases. The sequence was obtained from a human donor who received a COVID-19 vaccine. This specimen was CD4+ T cells from blood, cultured in vitro, taken after SARS-CoV-2 vaccination. The chain's CDR3 is CASSQETSGGRTDTQYF. In DNA form, the CDR3 reads TGCGCCAGCAGCCAGGAAACTAGCGGGGGGCGCACAGATACGCAGTATTTT.